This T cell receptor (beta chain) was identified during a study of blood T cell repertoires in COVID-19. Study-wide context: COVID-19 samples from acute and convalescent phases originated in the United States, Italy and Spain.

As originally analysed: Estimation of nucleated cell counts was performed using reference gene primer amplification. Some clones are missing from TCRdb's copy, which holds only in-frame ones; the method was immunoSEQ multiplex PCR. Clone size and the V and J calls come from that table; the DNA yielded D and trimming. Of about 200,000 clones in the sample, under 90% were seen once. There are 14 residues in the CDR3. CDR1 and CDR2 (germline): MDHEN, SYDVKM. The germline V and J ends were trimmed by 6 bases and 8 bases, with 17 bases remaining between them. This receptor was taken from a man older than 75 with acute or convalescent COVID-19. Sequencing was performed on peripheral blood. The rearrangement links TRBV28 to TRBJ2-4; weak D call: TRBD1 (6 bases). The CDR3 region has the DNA TGTGCCAGCAGCTCCTACAGGGATCGGGACATTCAGTACTTC. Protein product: CASSSYRDRDIQYF.